This T cell receptor (beta chain) stems from a study of cytomegalovirus exposure and HLA in healthy donors. Study-wide results and limits: Cytomegalovirus association was assigned to about 150 TCR beta chains. Apart from CMV serostatus, no immune exposure information was available.

The sample holds one count of this clone. The antigen remains unidentified. CDR3 size: 18 residues. CDR1 SGHAT and CDR2 FQNNGV come from the germline V gene. V lost 1 base and J lost 7; bases outside the gene matches: 13. The PCR was carried out with 60 Vbeta primers and 13 Jbeta primers. TCRdb's copy holds only in-frame clones and misses some; the assay was immunoSEQ multiplex PCR. Of approximately 170,000 clones detected, 80% to 90% appear once; the ten largest clones hold 2% to 3%. Sequenced material: PBMCs. The source is a male donor in good health and CMV-seronegative. The chain recombines TRBV11-2 with TRBJ2-2, with 9 bases identical to TRBD1. In DNA form, the CDR3 reads TGTGCCAGCAGCTTAGGGGGGCCGGGACAGGGCGACTTCGGGGAGCTGTTTTTT. Translated, it gives CASSLGGPGQGDFGELFF.